What follows are 2 T cell receptor beta chains derived from one specimen sequenced in a study of OX40 agonist ivuxolimab in advanced cancers. Method: immunoSEQ multiplex PCR; TCRdb's copy keeps in-frame clones and lacks some. Of more than 60,000 clones listed, around 81% were seen once; the top ten hold 3.5% to 5%. The sample consisted of CD4+ or CD8+ T cells sorted from blood, taken in a trial of the OX40 agonist ivuxolimab. The receptors stem from an adult with an advanced solid tumor such as melanoma, head and neck, liver or kidney cancer.

V usage is TRBV6-1 and J usage is TRBJ2-2; perhaps TRBD2 as D (5 bases). Germline V gene data show CDR1 as MNHNS and CDR2 as SASEGT. The CDR3 loop spans 16 amino acids. V gave up 2 bases and J gave up 1 base, with 11 bases separating them. The CDR3: CASSESGGRNTGELFF. As DNA, the CDR3 is TGTGCCAGCAGTGAAAGCGGTGGACGGAACACCGGGGAGCTGTTTTTT.

The chain links TRBV18 to TRBJ1-1; 7 bases map to TRBD1. Trimming took 5 bases from V and 4 from J; bases not matched to a gene: 7. Germline CDR1 and CDR2: KGHSH and LQKENI. The CDR3 sequence is 14 residues long. In DNA, the CDR3 is TGTGCCAGCTCATCACACCGGGACAGCACTGAAGCTTTCTTT. This translates into CASSSHRDSTEAFF.